This T cell receptor (beta chain) was sequenced in a study of cytomegalovirus exposure and HLA in healthy donors. Study-wide context: The study's early data release held about 80 million unique TCRs from HLA-typed donors. Study-level results: Across all donors, roughly uniform sequencing depth was an assumption of the presence/absence analyses.

In this sample, this clone turned up once. What it binds is not known. The study ran its PCR with 60 Vbeta and 13 Jbeta primers. In the study's own analysis: Counted up in a later analysis, unique TCR beta chains came to about 80 million, with about 9.9 million shared. TCRdb's copy holds only in-frame clones and misses some; the assay was immunoSEQ multiplex PCR. That table supplies the V and J calls and clone size; D and trimming were determined from the DNA. This table has 190,000 or so clones, about 80% appearing once. Trimming took 1 base from V and 2 from J, leaving 11 bases between them. The CDR3 length is 15 residues. CDR1 and CDR2 from the germline V gene are SGHTA and FQGNSA.

The receptor's source is a boy between 10 and 17 years old in good health and CMV-seronegative. The source material was PBMCs. The chain joins TRBV7-2 to TRBJ1-2; D possibly corresponds to TRBD1 (6 bases). In DNA form, the CDR3 reads TGTGCCAGCAGCTTAGATTGGACAGCGAACTATGGCTACACCTTC. Its translation is CASSLDWTANYGYTF. Drawing the rest from reference TRBV7-2 and TRBJ1-2, the complete variable domain is GAGVSQSPSNKVTEKGKDVELRCDPISGHTALYWYRQSLGQGLEFLIYFQGNSAPDKSGLPSDRFSAERTGGSVSTLTIQRTQQEDSAVYLCASSLDWTANYGYTFGSGTRLTVV.